Following are 18 T cell receptor beta chains from one sample sequenced in a study of T-cell reconstitution after alpha-beta-depleted transplantation in children. The TCRbeta library was prepared with unique molecular identifiers. TCRdb called the PCR reads again in MiXCR, with one record for every CDR3 protein. The table has 280,000 or so distinct CDR3 sequences, roughly 10% seen once. The input for sequencing was peripheral blood, taken 180 days after TCRalphabeta/CD19-depleted stem cell transplant. The receptor source for this set is a male patient aged 2-15 years who had a stem cell transplant for chronic granulomatous disease, so the T cells may come from the graft donor.

This clonotype appeared many times. The J gene is TRBJ2-1, the V gene TRBV6-2 or TRBV6-3; D possibly corresponds to TRBD2 (6 bases). Trimming cost V 2 bases and J 5 bases, with 13 bases left between them. There are 15 residues in the CDR3. CDR1 is MNHEY and CDR2 is SVGEGT in the germline V gene. CDR3 in amino acids: CASSYRVEGHNEQFF. The CDR3 bases are TGTGCCAGCAGTTACAGGGTGGAGGGGCACAATGAGCAGTTCTTC.

This clonotype appeared many times. This chain links TRBV7-9 with TRBJ2-1; maybe TRBD1 (7 bases). This CDR3 is 17 amino acids long. Germline-derived CDR1 and CDR2 are SEHNR and FQNEAQ (reference sequence). The V end was cut by 6 bases, the J end by 0 bases, with 18 bases between. The CDR3 here is CASREGAGRNSYNEQFF. In DNA form, the CDR3 reads TGTGCCAGCAGAGAGGGGGCGGGGAGGAACTCCTACAATGAGCAGTTCTTC.

On this clonotype itself: This sequence may be a read error, since a much larger clone differs from it by one base. CDR3 sequence (DNA): TGCAGTGCTAGGCGGGCCAGCACAGATACGCAGAATTTT. This encodes CSARRASTDTQNF. The chain uses TRBV20-1 and TRBJ2-3, with D perhaps TRBD2 (5 bases). Germline V gives CDR1 DFQATT, CDR2 SNEGSKA (reference sequence). CDR3 length: 13 amino acids.

This clonotype was seen ten or more times. The gene calls are TRBV7-3 and TRBJ1-6; 9 bases fit TRBD1. The length of the CDR3 is 15 residues. V was clipped by 5 bases and J by 11 bases; unmatched bases: 10. CDR1 is SGHTA, CDR2 FQGTGA, per germline. The CDR3: CASSQGGTGLTPLHF. The CDR3 nucleotides are TGTGCCAGCAGCCAGGGGGGGACAGGGCTAACACCCCTCCACTTT. The whole variable domain, remainder taken from reference TRBV7-3 and TRBJ1-6, is GAGVSQTPSNKVTEKGKYVELRCDPISGHTALYWYRQSLGQGPEFLIYFQGTGAADDSGLPNDRFFAVRPEGSVSTLKIQRTERGDSAVYLCASSQGGTGLTPLHFGNGTRLTVT.

This clonotype came up many times. The rearrangement joins TRBV20-1 to TRBJ2-3, with 11 nucleotides matching TRBD2. The ends lost 5 bases at V and 1 base at J; junction bases unmatched: 2. CDR3 size: 14 residues. Per the germline V gene, CDR1 is DFQATT and CDR2 is SNEGSKA (reference sequence). CDR3 sequence: CSAPGLAGTDTQYF. CDR3 sequence (DNA): TGCAGTGCTCCGGGACTAGCGGGCACAGATACGCAGTATTTT.

As concerns this clonotype: A read error may be the cause here, since a much bigger clone is one base away. The rearrangement joins TRBV29-1 to TRBJ2-3; 7 bases align to TRBD2. Germline loops: CDR1 SQVTM, CDR2 ANQGSEA. This CDR3 contains 13 residues. This CDR3 is CSVGGLSTYTQYF. CDR3 bases: TGCAGCGTGGGGGGACTAAGCACATATACGCAGTATTTT.

The table lists this clonotype with many counts. The DNA of the CDR3 is TGTGCCAGCAGCCCCAGACGAACACCTAGCACAGATACGCAGTATTTT. It yields the protein CASSPRRTPSTDTQYF. V and J are TRBV7-2 and TRBJ2-3; no reliable D call. V was pared by 5 bases and J by 0 bases, with 15 bases between. Germline CDR1 is SGHTA and CDR2 is FQGNSA. The CDR3 runs 16 residues. Full variable domain (missing parts from reference TRBV7-2 and TRBJ2-3): GAGVSQSPSNKVTEKGKDVELRCDPISGHTALYWYRQSLGQGLEFLIYFQGNSAPDKSGLPSDRFSAERTGGSVSTLTIQRTQQEDSAVYLCASSPRRTPSTDTQYFGPGTRLTVL.

The table lists this clonotype with many counts. The chain employs TRBV28 and TRBJ2-5; D possibly corresponds to TRBD1 (5 bases). This CDR3 comprises 18 residues. V lost 3 bases and J lost 4, with 24 bases in between. CDR1 is MDHEN and CDR2 is SYDVKM in the germline V gene. The CDR3 spells CASSFLRTLHRKGETQYF. The CDR3 DNA reads TGTGCCAGCAGTTTCCTGAGGACACTCCATCGGAAGGGAGAGACCCAGTACTTC.

This clonotype was detected ten times or more. V gene TRBV4-3 combines with J gene TRBJ1-3, with 9 bases fitting TRBD1. The CDR3 runs to 19 residues. Germline V gene lookup returns CDR1 LGHNA and CDR2 YSLEER. V lost 4 bases and J lost 2; bases outside the gene matches: 15. The CDR3 nucleotides read TGCGCCAGCAGCCTCGGCGGGCCGGGACAGGGAACTCCTGGAAACACCATATATTTT. Translating gives CASSLGGPGQGTPGNTIYF.

Ten or more counts support this clonotype. This chain uses TRBV29-1 with TRBJ1-2; D not resolved. There are 12 residues in the CDR3. Germline V gene sequence: CDR1 SQVTM, CDR2 ANQGSEA. The ends were cut back, 5 bases at V and 3 bases at J, with 10 bases in the middle. The CDR3 nucleotides read TGCAGCGTTTGGGCGCGGGACTATGGCTACACCTTC. Translation gives CSVWARDYGYTF.

The chain has TRBV19 and TRBJ2-1, with 9 positions matching TRBD2. Germline lookup yields CDR1 LNHDA and CDR2 SQIVND (reference sequence). J was trimmed by 9 bases and V by 5 bases; bases with no gene match: 14. The CDR3 spans 16 residues. In DNA form, the CDR3 reads TGTGCCAGTAGTCCCCCGGTGGGGCGGGAGGGAGCTGAGCAGTTCTTC. Translating it yields CASSPPVGREGAEQFF.

This clonotype was picked up many times. The CDR3 spells CASSVDYGELFF. CDR3 nucleotide sequence: TGTGCCAGCAGCGTAGACTACGGGGAGCTGTTTTTT. The chain couples TRBV9 to TRBJ2-2; D not certain. Germline values: CDR1 SGDLS, CDR2 YYNGEE. CDR3 size: 12 residues. V was cut by 0 bases and J by 7 bases, with 4 bases left in between.

This clonotype has at least ten counts. V gene TRBV20-1 combines with J gene TRBJ2-7; the match to TRBD2 covers 9 bases. The CDR3 runs to 15 residues. Germline V gene lookup returns CDR1 DFQATT and CDR2 SNEGSKA (reference sequence). The V segment lost 0 bases and the J segment 2 bases; nucleotides outside the gene matches: 5. In DNA form, the CDR3 reads TGCAGTGCTAGAGACCCAGCGGGGGGACCCTACGAGCAGTACTTC. Residues: CSARDPAGGPYEQYF.

This chain uses TRBV30 with TRBJ2-1; D may be TRBD2 (5 bases). The germline V gene encodes CDR1 GTSNPN and CDR2 SVGIG (reference sequence). The CDR3 runs to 12 residues. V lost 3 bases and J lost 6, with 9 bases in between. CDR3 amino acids: CAWSSSSNEQFF. The CDR3 bases are TGTGCCTGGAGCTCTAGCAGCAATGAGCAGTTCTTC.

In its sample, this clonotype was seen many times. The chain employs TRBV6-1 and TRBJ2-1, with D perhaps matching TRBD2 (6 bases). Germline loops: CDR1 MNHNS, CDR2 SASEGT. The V gene lost 5 bases and the J gene lost 0 bases, with 11 bases spanning the gap. CDR3 length equals 15 residues. The CDR3 nucleotides are TGTGCCAGCAGTCGGACTACCAGCTCCTACAATGAGCAGTTCTTC. Translating it yields CASSRTTSSYNEQFF.

The V call is TRBV28, the J call TRBJ2-5; TRBD2 matches at 9 bases. CDR3 length: 15 amino acids. V was clipped by 3 bases and J by 5 bases; unmatched bases: 7. Germline CDR1 MDHEN, CDR2 SYDVKM. The CDR3 is CASSFLGTSRETQYF. CDR3 nucleotides: TGTGCCAGCAGTTTCCTTGGGACTAGCCGGGAGACCCAGTACTTC.

As concerns this clonotype: A read error may explain this, as a much larger clone is one base away. The chain has TRBV7-1 and TRBJ2-1, with TRBD2 matching over 12 bases. TRBV7-1 carries the ORF label, with uncertain function. J was trimmed by 0 bases and V by 3 bases; bases with no gene match: 18. The CDR3 consists of 22 residues. The CDR3 loop is CASSSQLPGTSGWGSSYNEQFF. The CDR3 coding sequence is TGTGCCAGCAGCTCCCAACTTCCCGGGACTAGCGGGTGGGGTTCCTCCTACAATGAGCAGTTCTTC.

This clonotype was seen many times. This chain uses TRBV5-1 with TRBJ2-7; no clear D. V was cut by 1 base and J by 4 bases, with 12 bases left in between. Per the germline V gene, CDR1 is SGHRS and CDR2 is YFSETQ. The CDR3 consists of 14 residues. CDR3 residues: CASSLSSASYEQYF. CDR3 DNA sequence: TGCGCCAGCAGCTTGAGCTCGGCCTCGTACGAGCAGTACTTC.